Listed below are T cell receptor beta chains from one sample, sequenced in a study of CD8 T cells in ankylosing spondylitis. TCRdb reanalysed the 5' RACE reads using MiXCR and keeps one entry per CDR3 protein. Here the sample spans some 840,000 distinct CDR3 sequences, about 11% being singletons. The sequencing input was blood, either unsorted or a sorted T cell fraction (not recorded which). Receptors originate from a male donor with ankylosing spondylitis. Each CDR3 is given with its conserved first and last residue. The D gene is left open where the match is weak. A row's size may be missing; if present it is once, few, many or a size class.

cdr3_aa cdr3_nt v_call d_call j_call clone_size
CSARDPMGREGRQYF TGCAGTGCTAGAGACCCCATGGGACGGGAGGGCCGTCAGTACTTC TRBV20-1 TRBD2 TRBJ2-7 few
CASSVARRGLGAQYF TGTGCCAGCAGCGTAGCAAGAAGGGGCCTTGGGGCCCAGTACTTC TRBV9 . TRBJ2-5 .
CASSSPLKGQPQHF TGTGCCAGCAGTTCCCCGCTGAAAGGTCAGCCCCAGCATTTT TRBV6-2/TRBV6-3 . TRBJ1-5 .
CATSDPRTSGYEQYF TGTGCCACCAGTGACCCCCGGACTAGCGGGTACGAGCAGTACTTC TRBV24-1 TRBD2 TRBJ2-7 .
CASSFRAVNTIYF TGTGCCAGCAGTTTTCGGGCGGTAAACACCATATATTTT TRBV12-3/TRBV12-4 . TRBJ1-3 many
CATSEGSISNQPQHF TGTGCCACCAGTGAAGGCTCTATTAGCAATCAGCCCCAGCATTTT TRBV24-1 . TRBJ1-5 few
CASSQVAGTTYNEQFF TGCGCCAGCAGCCAAGTTGCCGGGACCACCTACAATGAGCAGTTCTTC TRBV4-3 . TRBJ2-1 few
CASNGQYGELFF TGTGCCAGCAATGGACAGTACGGGGAGCTGTTTTTT TRBV6-2/TRBV6-3 . TRBJ2-2 .
CASTYGGIAGSQGTIGDTDTQYF TGTGCCAGCACCTACGGCGGGATAGCGGGATCCCAGGGGACCATCGGGGACACAGATACGCAGTATTTT TRBV7-2 TRBD2 TRBJ2-3 few
CASSELAGADTQYF TGTGCCAGCAGTGAATTAGCGGGAGCAGATACGCAGTATTTT TRBV6-1 TRBD2 TRBJ2-3 many
CASSFRALAGGEKDEQFF TGTGCCAGCAGCTTTCGCGCCTTAGCGGGAGGCGAGAAAGATGAGCAGTTCTTC TRBV5-5 TRBD2 TRBJ2-1 .
CSVEGLASNNEQFF TGCAGCGTTGAGGGACTAGCGAGTAACAATGAGCAGTTCTTC TRBV29-1 TRBD2 TRBJ2-1 few
CASGEGTPYQPQHF TGCGCCAGCGGAGAGGGGACGCCATATCAGCCCCAGCATTTT TRBV10-2 . TRBJ1-5 .
CATSGARGSEQYF TGTGCCACCAGCGGCGCCCGGGGGAGCGAGCAGTACTTC TRBV15 . TRBJ2-7 .
CSAPPAGGPGTQYF TGCAGTGCACCGCCGGCGGGGGGGCCGGGGACCCAGTACTTC TRBV20-1 TRBD2 TRBJ2-5 .
CASSQVERAEAFF TGCGCCAGCAGCCAAGTTGAGAGAGCTGAAGCTTTCTTT TRBV4-3 . TRBJ1-1 few
CSGAFPSTDTQYF TGCAGTGGGGCTTTTCCCAGCACAGATACGCAGTATTTT TRBV20-1 . TRBJ2-3 few
CASSYSRGTGELFF TGTGCCAGCAGTTACTCCAGGGGCACCGGGGAGCTGTTTTTT TRBV6-5 . TRBJ2-2 many
CASRQDYEQYF TGTGCCAGCAGACAAGACTACGAGCAGTACTTC TRBV6-6 . TRBJ2-7 many
CSVAGSSQETQYF TGCAGCGTTGCTGGGTCCAGCCAAGAGACCCAGTACTTC TRBV29-1 . TRBJ2-5 .
CASSLEPFYEQYF TGTGCCAGCAGCTTAGAACCTTTCTACGAGCAGTACTTC TRBV7-2 . TRBJ2-7 .
CSARASAMAYEQYF TGCAGTGCTAGAGCCTCCGCGATGGCCTACGAGCAGTACTTC TRBV20-1 . TRBJ2-7 .
CSATRQTPGSEQYF TGCAGTGCCACCCGACAGACCCCAGGTTCCGAGCAGTACTTC TRBV20-1 . TRBJ2-7 .
CASSYYGSPEGYEQYF TGTGCCAGCAGTTATTATGGTAGCCCTGAGGGCTACGAGCAGTACTTC TRBV12-3/TRBV12-4 . TRBJ2-7 few
CSAYGTSGTYEQYF TGCAGTGCATACGGGACTAGCGGAACCTACGAGCAGTACTTC TRBV20-1 TRBD2 TRBJ2-7 .
CASSYLGNAEAFF TGCGCCAGCAGCTACCTAGGTAACGCTGAAGCTTTCTTT TRBV5-1 . TRBJ1-1 few
CSASREALRNEQFF TGCAGTGCTAGCAGGGAAGCCCTACGGAATGAGCAGTTCTTC TRBV20-1 . TRBJ2-1 .
CASSDTGGRETQYF TGTGCCAGCAGTGATACAGGGGGCCGAGAGACCCAGTACTTC TRBV25-1 TRBD1 TRBJ2-5 .
CASTLGGSYNEQFF TGTGCCAGTACCTTAGGAGGGTCCTACAATGAGCAGTTCTTC TRBV28 . TRBJ2-1 few
CSVEGQGVSYNEQFF TGCAGCGTTGAGGGACAGGGGGTTTCCTACAATGAGCAGTTCTTC TRBV29-1 TRBD1 TRBJ2-1 .
CASSTQGSETQYF TGTGCCAGCAGCACCCAAGGGAGTGAGACCCAGTACTTC TRBV9 . TRBJ2-5 few
CASRMGSSYNEQFF TGTGCCAGCAGGATGGGGAGCTCCTACAATGAGCAGTTCTTC TRBV27 . TRBJ2-1 few
CASSRYRPGYNEQFF TGTGCCAGCAGTCGCTATAGGCCCGGGTACAATGAGCAGTTCTTC TRBV12-3/TRBV12-4 . TRBJ2-1 many
CASRGTGSSYNEQFF TGTGCCAGCAGGGGGACGGGTAGCTCCTACAATGAGCAGTTCTTC TRBV12-3/TRBV12-4 . TRBJ2-1 many
CASTETATTGVRELFF TGTGCCAGCACCGAGACAGCCACAACCGGGGTTCGGGAGCTGTTTTTT TRBV5-5 . TRBJ2-2 .
CASSQEPLGELFF TGTGCCAGCAGCCAGGAGCCTCTCGGGGAGCTGTTTTTT TRBV9 . TRBJ2-2 few
CASGTGFFSTGNTIYF TGTGCCAGCGGGACAGGGTTCTTTTCTACTGGAAACACCATATATTTT TRBV7-2 TRBD1 TRBJ1-3 .
CSARDLLLRTSGNNEQFF TGCAGTGCTAGAGATTTACTCCTCCGGACTAGCGGCAACAATGAGCAGTTCTTC TRBV20-1 TRBD2 TRBJ2-1 .
CASSHSVGVTEAFF TGTGCCAGCAGCCACTCCGTCGGGGTTACTGAAGCTTTCTTT TRBV11-2 . TRBJ1-1 .
CAISASGTGPFSGANVLTF TGTGCCATCAGTGCCTCCGGGACAGGGCCGTTCTCTGGGGCCAACGTCCTGACTTTC TRBV10-3 TRBD1 TRBJ2-6 .
CASSFQTSGGINEQFF TGCGCCAGCAGCTTTCAGACTAGCGGGGGTATCAATGAGCAGTTCTTC TRBV5-1 TRBD2 TRBJ2-1 few
CASSYTTGTGLEQYF TGTGCCAGCAGTTACACAACCGGGACAGGGCTCGAGCAGTACTTC TRBV6-5 TRBD1 TRBJ2-7 few
CASSSPPTKGTQYF TGTGCCAGCAGCAGCCCCCCGACTAAGGGGACCCAGTACTTC TRBV4-2 . TRBJ2-5 few
CASSLRSGTGQYF TGTGCCAGCAGCTTACGTAGTGGCACAGGCCAGTACTTC TRBV7-2 . TRBJ2-5 few
CAWILETIMNTEAFF TGTGCCTGGATTTTAGAGACCATCATGAACACTGAAGCTTTCTTT TRBV30 . TRBJ1-1 .
CASSPDRRLDAFF TGCGCCAGCAGCCCGGACAGGCGACTAGATGCTTTCTTT TRBV5-1 TRBD1 TRBJ1-1 .
CASRPGAQGYGYTF TGCGCCAGCAGACCGGGGGCGCAGGGCTATGGCTACACCTTC TRBV5-1 . TRBJ1-2 .
CASRIGGMNTEAFF TGTGCCAGCAGGATAGGGGGAATGAACACTGAAGCTTTCTTT TRBV28 . TRBJ1-1 many
CASHDRGFTYEQYF TGTGCCAGCCATGACAGGGGGTTTACCTACGAGCAGTACTTC TRBV28 TRBD1 TRBJ2-7 .
CSVEATSGGTDTQYF TGCAGCGTTGAAGCTACTAGCGGGGGCACAGATACGCAGTATTTT TRBV29-1 TRBD2 TRBJ2-3 few
CASSPRGGGDTQYF TGCGCCAGCAGCCCCCGTGGGGGTGGAGATACGCAGTATTTT TRBV5-1 . TRBJ2-3 many
CASSLSEYGYTF TGTGCCAGCAGTCTATCGGAGTATGGCTACACCTTC TRBV28 . TRBJ1-2 .
CASSLSGAEQFF TGTGCCAGCAGCCTGAGCGGAGCTGAGCAGTTCTTC TRBV12-3/TRBV12-4 . TRBJ2-1 many